The 27 T cell receptor beta chains presented below share a single source sample, sequenced in a study of OX40 agonist ivuxolimab in advanced cancers. Generated by immunoSEQ multiplex PCR, the TCRdb table keeps only in-frame clones and is missing some. The table lists about 19,000 clones, less than 85% of them singletons. Specimen: CD4+ or CD8+ T cells sorted from blood, collected in a trial of the OX40 agonist ivuxolimab. Receptors originate from an adult with an advanced solid tumor such as melanoma, head and neck, liver or kidney cancer.

The chain couples TRBV11-2 to TRBJ2-5; TRBD2 agrees at 12 bases. This CDR3 spans 16 amino acids. Germline CDR1 SGHAT, CDR2 FQNNGV. Losses at the gene ends were 2 bases for V and 5 bases for J; bases not matched to a gene: 6. CDR3 protein: CASSLWASGGAETQYF. DNA of the CDR3: TGTGCCAGCAGCTTATGGGCTAGCGGGGGGGCGGAGACCCAGTACTTC.

The chain recombines TRBV9 with TRBJ1-6, with TRBD1 matching over 9 bases. After removal of 4 bases from V and 9 bases from J, the junction contained 8 bases not matched to a gene. The germline V gene encodes CDR1 SGDLS and CDR2 YYNGEE. The CDR3 runs 15 residues. The CDR3 bases are TGTGCCAGCAGCTCGACAGGGGGAGCCGGTTCACCCCTCCACTTT. Translation gives CASSSTGGAGSPLHF.

The chain couples TRBV6-5 to TRBJ2-3, with TRBD2 matching 10 bases. Trimming took 6 bases from V and 7 from J; bases not matched to a gene: 10. The length of the CDR3 is 15 residues. The germline gives CDR1 MNHEY, CDR2 SVGAGI. CDR3 DNA sequence: TGTGCCAGCAGCTTACTAGCGGGGTCGCACAATACGCAGTATTTT. It translates to CASSLLAGSHNTQYF.

V usage is TRBV28 and J usage is TRBJ1-1, with D hard to call. CDR1 and CDR2 (germline): MDHEN, SYDVKM. This CDR3 comprises 14 residues. The V end lost 6 bases, the J end lost 4 bases, and 15 bases lay between the germline ends. CDR3 in amino acids: CASSPAGFSTEAFF. CDR3 bases: TGTGCCAGCAGCCCGGCGGGGTTTAGCACTGAAGCTTTCTTT.

This clone was seen only a few times. The V and J genes are TRBV4-3 and TRBJ2-7; 8 bases align to TRBD2. Germline V lookup: CDR1 LGHNA, CDR2 YSLEER. V dropped 3 bases and J dropped 3; count of bases not matched to a gene: 4. The CDR3 sequence is 14 residues long. The CDR3 DNA sequence: TGCGCCAGCAGCCAGGCCGGGGGGGGCTACGAGCAGTACTTC. This encodes CASSQAGGGYEQYF.

V is TRBV28 and J is TRBJ1-1; D might be TRBD1 (5 bases). V was shortened by 5 bases and J by 3 bases, with 16 bases between the two germline ends. The CDR3 consists of 15 residues. The germline V gene has CDR1 MDHEN and CDR2 SYDVKM. The CDR3 nucleotides read TGTGCCAGCAGTCTCTGGGGCGGGAAGGACACTGAAGCTTTCTTT. This gives the protein CASSLWGGKDTEAFF.

This clone is judged medium-sized. The V and J genes are TRBV6-4 and TRBJ2-2, with 13 bases identical to TRBD2. The V gene end was trimmed by 6 bases and the J gene end by 4 bases; junction bases not matched to a gene: 2. The CDR3 contains 15 residues. From germline, CDR1 is MRHNA and CDR2 SNTAGT. In DNA, the CDR3 is TGTGCCAGCAGACTAGCGGGAGGGAGCACCGGGGAGCTGTTTTTT. Translation gives CASRLAGGSTGELFF.

The chain is built from TRBV6-6 and TRBJ1-1, with D uncertain. Trimming cost V 6 bases and J 3 bases, with 8 bases left between them. The germline gives CDR1 MNHNY, CDR2 SVGAGI (reference sequence). This CDR3 contains 12 residues. In DNA form, the CDR3 reads TGTGCCAGCAGCCACGGGGACACTGAAGCTTTCTTT. Translation: CASSHGDTEAFF.

The chain carries TRBV4-2 and TRBJ2-1, with 13 bases matching TRBD2. Trimming removed 2 bases from V and 8 bases from J; junction bases left unmatched: 6. The CDR3 runs to 16 residues. Per the germline V gene, CDR1 is LGHNA and CDR2 is YNFKEQ. The CDR3 region has the DNA TGTGCCAGCAGCCAAATACTAGCGGGAGGGGGAGATGAGCAGTTCTTC. This gives the protein CASSQILAGGGDEQFF.

This clone was picked up one time. The V call is TRBV28, the J call TRBJ2-5; D possibly corresponds to TRBD1 (6 bases). Per germline, CDR1 MDHEN and CDR2 SYDVKM. The CDR3 is made up of 13 amino acids. V dropped 2 bases and J dropped 2 bases, with 6 bases sitting between them. This CDR3 reads CASSLGTQETQYF. The CDR3 DNA is TGTGCCAGCAGTTTAGGGACACAAGAGACCCAGTACTTC.

The chain recombines TRBV4-1 with TRBJ2-1; 8 nucleotides match TRBD2. The trim removed 6 bases at V and 8 bases at J, leaving 6 bases unmatched. This CDR3 has 13 residues. Germline V gene data show CDR1 as MGHRA and CDR2 as YSYEKL. In DNA, the CDR3 is TGCGCCAGCAGACCCACCGGGGGGGATGAGCAGTTCTTC. This sequence encodes CASRPTGGDEQFF.

The genes are TRBV5-4 and TRBJ1-1; unclear D gene. CDR3 size: 12 residues. The germline CDR1 and CDR2 sequences are SGHNT and YYREEE (reference sequence). V lost 3 bases and J 7 bases, leaving 10 bases between the germline ends. CDR3 in DNA: TGTGCCAGCAGCTGGTCCCAGGATGAAGCTTTCTTT. Translation: CASSWSQDEAFF.

V is TRBV6-1 and J is TRBJ1-5; possible D gene TRBD1, 6 bases. Germline CDR1 reads MNHNS; CDR2 reads SASEGT. CDR3 length: 16 amino acids. Trimming took off 4 bases at V and 5 bases at J, with 18 bases between the two ends. The CDR3 bases are TGTGCCAGCAGTGCCTGGGACATCTGGAAGGATCAGCCCCAGCATTTT. It yields the protein CASSAWDIWKDQPQHF.

The gene calls are TRBV6-6 and TRBJ2-1; D remains ambiguous. Germline lookup yields CDR1 MNHNY and CDR2 SVGAGI (reference sequence). Trimming took off 7 bases at V and 0 bases at J, with 13 bases between the two ends. This CDR3 comprises 15 residues. CDR3 in DNA: TGTGCCAGCACCCCCTGGCCCCACTCCTACAATGAGCAGTTCTTC. Its translation: CASTPWPHSYNEQFF.

The chain carries TRBV7-3 and TRBJ2-3; 9 bases map to TRBD2. Germline trimming cut 5 bases from V and 6 bases from J; bases unmatched to any gene: 6. The CDR3 consists of 14 residues. Germline CDR1 is SGHTA and CDR2 is FQGTGA. In DNA form, the CDR3 reads TGTGCCAGCAGCCGGGCGGGAGGGCCGGATACGCAGTATTTT. Its protein product is CASSRAGGPDTQYF.

V is TRBV7-2 and J is TRBJ2-1; 14 bases fit TRBD2. The J segment lost 7 bases and the V segment lost 8 bases, leaving 7 bases of the junction unmatched. Germline CDR1 reads SGHTA; CDR2 reads FQGNSA. This CDR3 is 15 amino acids long. As DNA, the CDR3 is TGTGCCAGCTCCCGGACTAGCGGGAGGATGAATGAGCAGTTCTTC. Protein product: CASSRTSGRMNEQFF.

The rearrangement joins TRBV4-2 to TRBJ1-4; D is unresolved. From germline, CDR1 is LGHNA and CDR2 YNFKEQ. The CDR3 consists of 14 residues. Trimming shortened V by 4 bases and J by 8 bases, and 14 bases separated the two germline ends. CDR3 nucleotide sequence: TGTGCCAGCAGCCCCCCCTTCGCGAAGGAAAAACTGTTTTTT. It encodes CASSPPFAKEKLFF.

The rearrangement links TRBV6-5 to TRBJ2-1; 9 bases map to TRBD1. This CDR3 contains 15 residues. CDR1 is MNHEY and CDR2 is SVGAGI in the germline V gene. V lost 0 bases to trimming and J lost 6 bases; unmatched junction nucleotides: 3. CDR3: CASSYSDRGSNEQFF. In DNA, the CDR3 is TGTGCCAGCAGTTACTCGGACAGGGGTTCCAATGAGCAGTTCTTC.

This sequence joins TRBV7-9 and TRBJ2-3; a weak D match, TRBD1 (5 bases). CDR1 is SEHNR and CDR2 is FQNEAQ in the germline V gene (reference sequence). V lost 0 bases and J 2 bases, leaving 6 bases between the germline ends. There are 14 residues in the CDR3. For the CDR3, the DNA is TGTGCCAGCAGCTTAGCGACAGACACAGATACGCAGTATTTT. It yields the protein CASSLATDTDTQYF.

V is TRBV9 and J is TRBJ1-2; D possibly corresponds to TRBD1 (5 bases). The V and J ends lost 4 bases and 7 bases respectively, with 17 bases between them. Germline lookup yields CDR1 SGDLS and CDR2 YYNGEE. The CDR3 sequence is 14 residues long. CDR3 sequence (DNA): TGTGCCAGCAGCCCCTGGGGGGATCGAGGTGGCTACACCTTC. It encodes CASSPWGDRGGYTF.

The chain joins TRBV27 to TRBJ1-4; D is unclear. Trimming removed 0 bases at V and 4 bases at J, with 9 bases between. This CDR3 is built from 15 residues. Germline CDR1 and CDR2: MNHEY and SMNVEV (reference sequence). The CDR3 reads CASSLSTGYNEKLFF. The CDR3 region has the DNA TGTGCCAGCAGTTTATCGACGGGTTATAATGAAAAACTGTTTTTT.

This chain uses TRBV14 with TRBJ2-7; D possibly corresponds to TRBD1 (6 bases). Deletions cut 2 bases from V and 1 base from J, with 9 bases between. CDR3 length equals 14 residues. Per germline, CDR1 SGHDN and CDR2 FVKESK. CDR3 sequence: CASSQYTGSYEQYF. The CDR3 bases are TGTGCCAGCAGCCAATATACAGGGTCCTACGAGCAGTACTTC.

This clone was recorded once. V usage is TRBV6-5 and J usage is TRBJ1-5, with no clear D. CDR1 is MNHEY and CDR2 is SVGAGI in the germline V gene. The CDR3 totals 14 residues. V shed 6 bases and J shed 9 bases, with 18 bases lying between them. CDR3 amino acids: CASSSSYWDSPQHF. The CDR3 nucleotides are TGTGCCAGCAGCTCGTCGTACTGGGATTCGCCCCAGCATTTT.

This clone was seen more than once but under ten times. This chain uses TRBV2 with TRBJ2-2, with no clear D. In germline, CDR1 is SNHLY, CDR2 FYNNEI. The CDR3 is 10 residues long. Trimming shortened V by 6 bases and J by 13 bases, and 9 bases separated the two germline ends. CDR3 DNA: TGTGCCAGCAGGTCCGCGGTGCTGTTTTTT. Translated: CASRSAVLFF. The whole variable domain, remainder taken from reference TRBV2 and TRBJ2-2, is EPEVTQTPSHQVTQMGQEVILRCVPISNHLYFYWYRQILGQKVEFLVSFYNNEISEKSEIFDDQFSVERPDGSNFTLKIRSTKLEDSAMYFCASRSAVLFFGEGSRLTVL.

The gene calls are TRBV18 and TRBJ2-1, with D unresolved. The CDR3 covers 14 residues. The ends were cut back, 0 bases at V and 9 bases at J, with 12 bases in the middle. Germline CDR1 KGHSH, CDR2 LQKENI. Here the CDR3 DNA reads TGTGCCAGCTCACCACCTTCCCCGGAGCTTGAGCAGTTCTTC. Translating it yields CASSPPSPELEQFF.

The chain has TRBV11-2 and TRBJ1-2, with a weak D call TRBD1 (5 bases). Between the trimmed V and J ends, which lost 0 bases and 7 bases, there was a span of 21 bases. The CDR3 totals 17 residues. The germline gives CDR1 SGHAT, CDR2 FQNNGV. The CDR3 DNA follows: TGTGCCAGCAGCTTAGATCGGCGTCCGGCGGGGGTAGGTGGCTACACCTTC. Encoded protein: CASSLDRRPAGVGGYTF.

This chain links TRBV7-8 with TRBJ1-6; TRBD1 matches 10 bases. The germline CDR1 and CDR2 sequences are SGHVS and FQNEAQ. CDR3 length equals 16 residues. V trimming: 5 bases; J trimming: 8 bases; junction bases outside the gene matches: 9. DNA for the CDR3: TGTGCCAGCAGCCCAAGGACAGGGGGTAACGATTCACCCCTCCACTTT. It encodes CASSPRTGGNDSPLHF.